The T cell receptor (beta chain) under discussion was sequenced for a study of technical replicates of blood from several donors. Sequenced by immunoSEQ multiplex PCR; TCRdb stores in-frame clones only, minus some. The repertoire consists of 65,000 to 90,000 clones, with around 94% occurring once and the leading ten covering under 0.5%. There are 13 residues in the CDR3. The V end was cut by 5 bases, the J end by 7 bases, with 15 bases between. CDR1 and CDR2 (germline): MNHNY, SVGAGI (reference sequence). The rearrangement joins TRBV6-6 to TRBJ2-7; D call uncertain. Sequenced: T cells isolated from PBMCs. This TCR derives from a human donor in good health. The CDR3 DNA is TGTGCCAGCAGTCCCGACCCCAGGCTAGAGCAGTACTTC. Protein sequence: CASSPDPRLEQYF.